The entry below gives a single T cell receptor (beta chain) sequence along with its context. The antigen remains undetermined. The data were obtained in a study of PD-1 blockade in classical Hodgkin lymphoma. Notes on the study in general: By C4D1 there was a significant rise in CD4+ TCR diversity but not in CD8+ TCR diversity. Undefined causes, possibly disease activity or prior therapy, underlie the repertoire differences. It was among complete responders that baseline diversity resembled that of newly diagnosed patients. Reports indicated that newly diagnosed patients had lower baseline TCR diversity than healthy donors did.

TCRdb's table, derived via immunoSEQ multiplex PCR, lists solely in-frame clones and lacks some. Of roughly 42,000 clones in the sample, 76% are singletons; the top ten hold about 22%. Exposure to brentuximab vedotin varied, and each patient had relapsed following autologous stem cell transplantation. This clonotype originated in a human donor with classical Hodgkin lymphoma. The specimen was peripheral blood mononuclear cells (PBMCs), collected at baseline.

CDR3 in amino acids: CASSLVPGADTFF. CDR3 DNA sequence: TGTGCCAGCAGCTTAGTCCCAGGGGCCGACACGTTTTTT. This chain connects TRBV7-9 to TRBJ1-4; tentatively, D is TRBD1 (6 bases). Per germline, CDR1 SEHNR and CDR2 FQNEAQ (reference sequence). Trimming left V 1 base short and J 16 bases short, with 16 bases between. This CDR3 comprises 13 residues. Variable domain in full (rest from reference TRBV7-9 and TRBJ1-4): DTGVSQNPRHKITKRGQNVTFRCDPISEHNRLYWYRQTLGQGPEFLTYFQNEAQLEKSRLLSDRFSAERPKGSFSTLEIQRTEQGDSAMYLCASSLVPGADTFFGSGTQLSVL.